The 14 T cell receptor beta chains below come from one sample, sequenced in a study of cytomegalovirus exposure and HLA in healthy donors. The PCR used 60 Vbeta and 13 Jbeta primers. Data came from immunoSEQ multiplex PCR; TCRdb stores just in-frame clones and leaves some out. The sample carries 200,000 to 300,000 clones, roughly 80% recorded once. The sequenced material came from PBMCs. Receptor source: a woman aged 40 to 50 in good health and CMV-seropositive.

The rearrangement links TRBV6-5 to TRBJ1-5; 7 bases match TRBD1. This CDR3 has 15 amino acids. CDR1 and CDR2 (germline): MNHEY, SVGAGI. J gave up 3 bases and V 4 bases, and 6 bases lay outside the gene matches. CDR3 in DNA: TGTGCCAGCAGTTCCCTTGACAGGGCCAATCAGCCCCAGCATTTT. Amino acids: CASSSLDRANQPQHF.

This clone was counted a few times. The V call is TRBV11-3, the J call TRBJ2-5; 8 bases map to TRBD2. The closer fit of TRBJ2-7 to the DNA end suggests the J call may be wrong. The germline gives CDR1 SGHNT, CDR2 YENEEA. The CDR3 has 15 amino acids. CDR3 DNA sequence: TGTGCCAGCAGCTTAGGCGGGGGGTACTCCTACGAGCAGTACTTC. This gives the protein CASSLGGGYSYEQYF.

This chain joins TRBV7-3 and TRBJ2-3, with D unresolved. The CDR3 consists of 16 residues. CDR1 is SGHTA and CDR2 is FQGTGA in the germline V gene. Trimming pared 5 bases from V and 0 bases from J, leaving 15 bases between. The CDR3 DNA sequence: TGTGCCAGCAGCCCACAGAGCTCACACAGCACAGATACGCAGTATTTT. It translates to CASSPQSSHSTDTQYF.

This sequence joins TRBV4-2 and TRBJ1-6; the D gene is possibly TRBD1 (5 bases). This CDR3 is 16 amino acids long. Trimming took off 4 bases at V and 10 bases at J, with 20 bases between the two ends. CDR1 is LGHNA and CDR2 is YNFKEQ in the germline V gene. The CDR3 coding sequence is TGTGCCAGCAGCCCCGGGTCGGCGGGGGAGGGATCACCCCTCCACTTT. Residues: CASSPGSAGEGSPLHF.

V usage is TRBV7-2 and J usage is TRBJ1-6; a possible D gene is TRBD1 (5 bases). Germline values: CDR1 SGHTA, CDR2 FQGNSA. Trimming cost V 6 bases and J 6 bases, with 9 bases left between them. This CDR3 has 13 amino acids. In DNA form, the CDR3 reads TGTGCCAGCAGTCCAGGGTTTAATTCACCCCTCCACTTT. Residues: CASSPGFNSPLHF.

The genes are TRBV9 and TRBJ1-4; possible D gene TRBD1, 5 bases. The V gene lost 0 bases and the J gene lost 4 bases, with 10 bases spanning the gap. The CDR3 sequence is 15 residues long. Germline CDR1 SGDLS, CDR2 YYNGEE. CDR3: CASSVGGTVNEKLFF. The CDR3, as DNA: TGTGCCAGCAGCGTAGGAGGGACTGTTAATGAAAAACTGTTTTTT.

The V and J genes are TRBV5-4 and TRBJ2-7, with 9 bases aligning to TRBD2. The CDR3 spans 15 residues. The germline V gene has CDR1 SGHNT and CDR2 YYREEE (reference sequence). The junction had 4 bases not matched to a gene; V was cut back by 1 base and J by 2 bases. The CDR3 loop reads CASSLRTSVTYEQYF. CDR3 DNA: TGTGCCAGCAGCTTGAGGACTAGCGTTACCTACGAGCAGTACTTC.

This clone was seen just once. The chain couples TRBV7-2 to TRBJ2-7; possibly TRBD1 for D (6 bases). V was shortened by 5 bases and J by 2 bases, with 13 bases between the two germline ends. Germline loops: CDR1 SGHTA, CDR2 FQGNSA. The CDR3 length is 14 residues. The CDR3 loop is CASSLTQGPYEQYF. In DNA form, the CDR3 reads TGTGCCAGCAGCCTTACACAGGGCCCCTACGAGCAGTACTTC.

This chain joins TRBV6-6 and TRBJ1-5, with TRBD1 identical over 10 bases. CDR3 length: 15 amino acids. Germline CDR1 and CDR2: MNHNY and SVGAGI (reference sequence). V dropped 10 bases and J dropped 5; count of bases not matched to a gene: 11. The CDR3 spells CATKLGTGEYQPQHF. The CDR3 DNA reads as TGTGCCACCAAGTTAGGGACAGGGGAATATCAGCCCCAGCATTTT.

The chain is built from TRBV7-9 and TRBJ2-1, with 7 bases aligning to TRBD1. The V gene's germline CDR1 is SEHNR and CDR2 FQNEAQ (reference sequence). There are 15 residues in the CDR3. With V trimmed by 2 bases and J by 9 bases, 10 bases remained unmatched. The CDR3 is CASSLKIGGLGEQFF. CDR3 bases: TGTGCCAGCAGCTTAAAGATAGGGGGCCTGGGTGAGCAGTTCTTC.

The chain carries TRBV2 and TRBJ2-5; TRBD1 agrees at 8 bases. This CDR3 comprises 15 residues. The V gene's germline CDR1 is SNHLY and CDR2 FYNNEI. Germline trimming cut 7 bases from V and 4 bases from J; bases unmatched to any gene: 11. In nucleotides, the CDR3 is TGTGCCAGCACCTATGGACAGGGTAGTGGAGAGACCCAGTACTTC. Its translation is CASTYGQGSGETQYF.

The rearrangement links TRBV29-1 to TRBJ2-2, with TRBD2 identical over 8 bases. Germline V lookup: CDR1 SQVTM, CDR2 ANQGSEA. There are 14 residues in the CDR3. Losses at the gene ends were 4 bases for V and 5 bases for J; bases not matched to a gene: 6. CDR3 sequence reads: CSVVSGSVTGELFF. CDR3 DNA sequence: TGCAGCGTTGTCAGCGGGAGTGTAACCGGGGAGCTGTTTTTT.

V usage is TRBV4-3 and J usage is TRBJ2-7, with D unclear. Trimming removed 0 bases at V and 6 bases at J, with 6 bases between. This CDR3 is 12 amino acids long. Germline lookup yields CDR1 LGHNA and CDR2 YSLEER. CDR3 coding DNA: TGCGCCAGCAGCCAAGATCGGGTCGAGCAGTACTTC. It translates to CASSQDRVEQYF.

The J gene is TRBJ2-3, the V gene TRBV6-4; 7 bases are a match to TRBD1. Per germline, CDR1 MRHNA and CDR2 SNTAGT. This CDR3 is 15 amino acids long. Trimming cost V 5 bases and J 8 bases; bases outside gene matches: 13. Written as DNA, the CDR3 is TGTGCCAGCAGTCAAAACCACAGGGGTAAGGGTACGCAGTATTTT. The encoded protein is CASSQNHRGKGTQYF.